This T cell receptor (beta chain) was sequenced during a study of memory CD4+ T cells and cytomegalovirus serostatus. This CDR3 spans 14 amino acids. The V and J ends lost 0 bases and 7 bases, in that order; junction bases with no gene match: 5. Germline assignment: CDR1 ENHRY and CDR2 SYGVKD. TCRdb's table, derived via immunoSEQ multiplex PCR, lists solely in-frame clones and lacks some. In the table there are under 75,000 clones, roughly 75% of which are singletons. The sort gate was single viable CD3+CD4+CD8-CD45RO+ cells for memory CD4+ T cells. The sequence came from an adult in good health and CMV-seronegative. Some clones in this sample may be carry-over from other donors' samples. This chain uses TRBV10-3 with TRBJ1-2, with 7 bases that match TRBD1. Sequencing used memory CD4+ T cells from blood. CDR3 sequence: CAISESQGSAGYTF. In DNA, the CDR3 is TGTGCCATCAGTGAGTCACAGGGGAGTGCTGGCTACACCTTC.